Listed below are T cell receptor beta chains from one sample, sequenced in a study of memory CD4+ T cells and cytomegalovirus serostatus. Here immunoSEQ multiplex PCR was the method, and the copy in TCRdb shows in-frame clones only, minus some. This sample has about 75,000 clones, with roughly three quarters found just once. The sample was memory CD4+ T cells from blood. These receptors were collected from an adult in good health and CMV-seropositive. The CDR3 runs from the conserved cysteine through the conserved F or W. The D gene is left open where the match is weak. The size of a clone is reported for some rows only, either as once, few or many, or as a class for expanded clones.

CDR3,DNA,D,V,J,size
CASSERQLYGYTF,TGTGCCAGCAGTGAACGACAGCTTTATGGCTACACCTTC,-,TRBV6-1,TRBJ1-2,-
CASARGAMNTEAFF,TGTGCCAGCGCGCGGGGGGCCATGAACACTGAAGCTTTCTTT,-,TRBV11-3,TRBJ1-1,few
CASSRGGPGETQYF,TGTGCCAGCAGCAGGGGGGGCCCTGGGGAGACCCAGTACTTC,-,TRBV5-4,TRBJ2-5,-
CASSSGRVSGNTIYF,TGTGCCAGCAGCTCCGGGAGGGTCTCTGGAAACACCATATATTTT,-,TRBV7-2,TRBJ1-3,few
CASSPMTGGNTGELFF,TGTGCCAGCTCACCCATGACAGGGGGCAACACCGGGGAGCTGTTTTTT,TRBD1,TRBV18,TRBJ2-2,-
CAISERGQGTDTQYF,TGTGCCATCAGTGAGAGGGGACAGGGGACAGATACGCAGTATTTT,TRBD1,TRBV10-3,TRBJ2-3,once
CASSLGASPETQYF,TGTGCCAGCAGCTTAGGGGCCTCACCGGAGACCCAGTACTTC,-,TRBV7-9,TRBJ2-5,once
CASSRTGQGQETQYF,TGTGCCAGCAGCCGAACGGGACAGGGCCAAGAGACCCAGTACTTC,TRBD1,TRBV7-9,TRBJ2-5,-
CASSLEQGFKGYTF,TGCGCCAGCAGCTTGGAACAGGGCTTTAAAGGCTACACCTTC,-,TRBV5-1,TRBJ1-2,once
CATNRLAGYNEQFF,TGTGCCACCAACCGACTAGCGGGCTACAATGAGCAGTTCTTC,TRBD2,TRBV10-3,TRBJ2-1,once
CASSPRLAGGWDTQYF,TGTGCCAGCAGCCCCAGACTAGCGGGGGGTTGGGATACGCAGTATTTT,TRBD2,TRBV7-2,TRBJ2-3,-
CASSSQTNPTDTQYF,TGTGCCAGCAGCTCACAAACGAATCCCACAGATACGCAGTATTTT,-,TRBV11-1,TRBJ2-3,few
CSAETRPEQFF,TGCAGTGCTGAGACTAGGCCTGAGCAGTTCTTC,-,TRBV20-1,TRBJ2-1,-
CASSVSSGKGLNSPLHF,TGTGCCAGCAGCGTATCGTCGGGCAAGGGGCTTAATTCACCCCTCCACTTT,-,TRBV9,TRBJ1-6,few
CASSARQGANEKLFF,TGTGCCAGCAGCGCCCGACAGGGGGCTAATGAAAAACTGTTTTTT,TRBD1,TRBV7-2,TRBJ1-4,-
CASSLALQGDTEAFF,TGTGCCAGCAGCTTGGCGCTACAGGGCGACACTGAAGCTTTCTTT,-,TRBV5-4,TRBJ1-1,-
CASLGPGDNQPQHF,TGTGCCAGCCTCGGACCGGGGGACAATCAGCCCCAGCATTTT,-,TRBV18,TRBJ1-5,-
CASSVLQGLSGNTIYF,TGTGCCAGCAGTGTCCTACAGGGACTCTCTGGAAACACCATATATTTT,-,TRBV28,TRBJ1-3,-
CSVEDLAADTQYF,TGCAGCGTTGAAGATTTAGCTGCAGATACGCAGTATTTT,-,TRBV29-1,TRBJ2-3,-
CTSSQGWRTYNEQFF,TGCACCAGCAGCCAGGGCTGGCGTACCTACAATGAGCAGTTCTTC,-,TRBV1,TRBJ2-1,-
CASSESGQPQHF,TGCGCCAGCAGTGAGTCAGGACAGCCCCAGCATTTT,-,TRBV10-1,TRBJ1-5,few
CASTLSEDTQYF,TGCGCCAGCACCCTTTCCGAGGATACGCAGTATTTT,-,TRBV5-1,TRBJ2-3,few
CATSRDIGDRQYF,TGTGCCACCAGCAGAGACATCGGGGACAGGCAGTACTTC,TRBD1,TRBV15,TRBJ2-7,-
CASSPSDTPEGYTF,TGTGCCAGCTCACCAAGCGACACCCCAGAGGGCTACACCTTC,-,TRBV18,TRBJ1-2,-
CASSIDLLRRVGTEAFF,TGTGCCAGTAGTATAGATCTATTGAGGAGGGTTGGAACTGAAGCTTTCTTT,-,TRBV19,TRBJ1-1,-
CASSEGMRHRALSGNTIYF,TGTGCCAGCAGTGAAGGGATGAGACACCGGGCCCTCTCTGGAAACACCATATATTTT,-,TRBV6-1,TRBJ1-3,-
CASSTGTGNTEAFF,TGTGCCAGTAGTACCGGGACAGGGAACACTGAAGCTTTCTTT,TRBD1,TRBV19,TRBJ1-1,many
CASSRLGAADEQFF,TGCGCCAGCAGCCGTTTGGGGGCTGCGGATGAGCAGTTCTTC,-,TRBV4-1,TRBJ2-1,-
CASSTGTSGRGETQYF,TGTGCCAGCAGCACCGGGACTAGCGGGAGGGGGGAGACCCAGTACTTC,TRBD2,TRBV5-4,TRBJ2-5,-
CASSQDLAADQPQHF,TGTGCCAGCAGCCAAGATCTGGCAGCCGATCAGCCCCAGCATTTT,-,TRBV14,TRBJ1-5,once
CASSFSGGSNQPQHF,TGTGCCAGCAGCTTTAGCGGCGGTAGCAATCAGCCCCAGCATTTT,-,TRBV7-9,TRBJ1-5,-
CASSPLYGYTF,TGTGCCAGCAGCCCCCTCTATGGCTACACCTTC,-,TRBV7-2,TRBJ1-2,-
CASRRDVNQPQHF,TGTGCCAGCAGAAGGGACGTCAATCAGCCCCAGCATTTT,-,TRBV2,TRBJ1-5,few
CASSEKVGEKLFF,TGTGCCAGCAGTGAAAAAGTTGGTGAAAAACTGTTTTTT,-,TRBV2,TRBJ1-4,-
CASSPRDYGYTF,TGTGCCAGCAGCCCCCGGGACTATGGCTACACCTTC,-,TRBV7-9,TRBJ1-2,-
CASTLSEKLFF,TGTGCCAGCACCCTATCCGAAAAACTGTTTTTT,-,TRBV6-6,TRBJ1-4,-
CASSLSQGINSPLHF,TGTGCCAGCAGTTTATCTCAGGGGATAAATTCACCCCTCCACTTT,-,TRBV27,TRBJ1-6,-
CASSLWLAGGPETQYF,TGTGCCAGCAGTTTATGGCTAGCGGGAGGTCCCGAGACCCAGTACTTC,TRBD2,TRBV27,TRBJ2-5,-
CASSPEVMGGKAFF,TGTGCCAGCTCACCCGAGGTCATGGGGGGCAAAGCTTTCTTT,-,TRBV18,TRBJ1-1,-
CASSLGSGFSSGNTIYF,TGTGCCAGCAGCTTGGGCTCAGGTTTTAGCTCTGGAAACACCATATATTTT,-,TRBV5-6,TRBJ1-3,-
CASSPGTEPGTQYF,TGTGCCAGCAGCCCTGGGACAGAGCCGGGGACCCAGTACTTC,TRBD1,TRBV11-2,TRBJ2-5,-
CASSESEWQPQHF,TGTGCCAGCAGTGAATCGGAATGGCAGCCCCAGCATTTT,-,TRBV6-1,TRBJ1-5,-
CATSGGAQPQHF,TGTGCCACTTCAGGGGGCGCACAGCCCCAGCATTTT,TRBD1,TRBV28,TRBJ1-5,-
CAISESGGAGEKLFF,TGTGCCATCAGTGAGTCGGGGGGGGCTGGGGAAAAACTGTTTTTT,-,TRBV10-3,TRBJ1-4,-
CASSPRSTGGETQYF,TGTGCCAGCTCACCCCGTTCCACGGGAGGGGAGACCCAGTACTTC,TRBD2,TRBV18,TRBJ2-5,-
CAWSFGLAETQYF,TGTGCCTGGAGTTTCGGGCTGGCGGAGACCCAGTACTTC,-,TRBV30,TRBJ2-5,-
CASRSDRAVNTEAFF,TGTGCCAGTAGGTCGGACAGGGCTGTGAACACTGAAGCTTTCTTT,TRBD1,TRBV19,TRBJ1-1,-
CASSYGTGLNQPQHF,TGTGCCAGCAGCTATGGGACAGGCCTCAATCAGCCCCAGCATTTT,TRBD1,TRBV9,TRBJ1-5,-
CASREGGIDNEQFF,TGCGCCAGTAGAGAGGGGGGGATCGACAATGAGCAGTTCTTC,-,TRBV5-1,TRBJ2-1,-
CASSLQQYYGYTF,TGTGCCAGCAGCTTGCAGCAGTACTATGGCTACACCTTC,-,TRBV5-8,TRBJ1-2,-
CASSLEIAGYNEQFF,TGCGCCAGCAGCTTGGAGATAGCGGGATACAATGAGCAGTTCTTC,TRBD2,TRBV5-1,TRBJ2-1,-
CASSRTGASNQPQHF,TGTGCCAGTAGCCGGACAGGGGCTAGCAATCAGCCCCAGCATTTT,TRBD1,TRBV19,TRBJ1-5,-
CASRGTSSLGDTQYF,TGCGCCAGCCGGGGGACTTCCTCCCTGGGGGATACGCAGTATTTT,-,TRBV5-1,TRBJ2-3,-
CSVDYIGGPNEQFF,TGCAGCGTTGATTACATCGGGGGGCCGAATGAGCAGTTCTTC,-,TRBV29-1,TRBJ2-1,-
CASIDRRGAFF,TGTGCCAGTATAGACAGGAGGGGAGCTTTCTTT,-,TRBV19,TRBJ1-1,few
CASSPGTGGEPNTIYF,TGTGCCAGTAGTCCCGGGACAGGGGGCGAACCTAACACCATATATTTT,TRBD1,TRBV19,TRBJ1-3,-
CASTQGDRGETQYF,TGTGCCAGCACTCAAGGGGACAGGGGCGAGACCCAGTACTTC,TRBD1,TRBV13,TRBJ2-5,-
CASTVGTINRMNTEAFF,TGTGCCAGTACCGTAGGGACTATTAATCGGATGAACACTGAAGCTTTCTTT,-,TRBV19,TRBJ1-1,-
CASSPTHNQPQHF,TGTGCCAGCTCACCGACACACAATCAGCCCCAGCATTTT,-,TRBV18,TRBJ1-5,-